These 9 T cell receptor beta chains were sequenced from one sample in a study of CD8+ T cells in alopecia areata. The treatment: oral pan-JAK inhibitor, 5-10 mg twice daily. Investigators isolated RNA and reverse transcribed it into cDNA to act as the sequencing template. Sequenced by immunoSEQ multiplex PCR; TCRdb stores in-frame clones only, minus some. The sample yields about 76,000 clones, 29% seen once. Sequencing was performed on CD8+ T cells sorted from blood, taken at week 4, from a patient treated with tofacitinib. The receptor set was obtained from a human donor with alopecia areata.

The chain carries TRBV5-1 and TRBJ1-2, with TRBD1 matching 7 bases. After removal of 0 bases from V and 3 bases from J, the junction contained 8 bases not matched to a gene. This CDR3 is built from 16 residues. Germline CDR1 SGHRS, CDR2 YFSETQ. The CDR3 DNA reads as TGCGCCAGCAGCTTGGGAGCCACAGGGGCTCACTATGGCTACACCTTC. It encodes CASSLGATGAHYGYTF. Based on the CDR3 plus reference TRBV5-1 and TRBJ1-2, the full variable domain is KAGVTQTPRYLIKTRGQQVTLSCSPISGHRSVSWYQQTPGQGLQFLFEYFSETQRNKGNFPGRFSGRQFSNSRSEMNVSTLELGDSALYLCASSLGATGAHYGYTFGSGTRLTVV.

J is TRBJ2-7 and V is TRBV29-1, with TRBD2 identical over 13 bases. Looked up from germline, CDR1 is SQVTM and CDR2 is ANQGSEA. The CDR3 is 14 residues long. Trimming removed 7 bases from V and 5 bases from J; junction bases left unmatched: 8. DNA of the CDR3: TGCAGCGCGGGAGGACTAGCGGGAGCGCACGAGCAGTACTTC. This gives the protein CSAGGLAGAHEQYF.

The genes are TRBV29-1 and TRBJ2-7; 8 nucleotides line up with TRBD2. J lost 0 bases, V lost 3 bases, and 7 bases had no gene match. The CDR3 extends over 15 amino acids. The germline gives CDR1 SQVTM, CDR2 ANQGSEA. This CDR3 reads CSVEMTSADSYEQYF. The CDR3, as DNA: TGCAGCGTTGAGATGACTAGCGCGGACTCCTACGAGCAGTACTTC.

The CDR3 DNA reads as TGCAGCGCCTATTCGACTCGCTCCTACGAGCAGTACTTC. It specifies CSAYSTRSYEQYF. The V and J genes are TRBV29-1 and TRBJ2-7; D gene unclear. The germline V and J ends were trimmed by 7 bases and 0 bases, with 13 bases remaining between them. Germline CDR1 reads SQVTM; CDR2 reads ANQGSEA. CDR3 length equals 13 residues.

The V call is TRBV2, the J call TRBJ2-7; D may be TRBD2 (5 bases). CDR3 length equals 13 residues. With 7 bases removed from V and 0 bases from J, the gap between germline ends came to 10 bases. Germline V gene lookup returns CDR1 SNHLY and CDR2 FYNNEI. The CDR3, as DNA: TGTGCCAGCACATCGGGGAACTCCTACGAGCAGTACTTC. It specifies CASTSGNSYEQYF. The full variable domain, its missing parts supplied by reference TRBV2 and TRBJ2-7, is EPEVTQTPSHQVTQMGQEVILRCVPISNHLYFYWYRQILGQKVEFLVSFYNNEISEKSEIFDDQFSVERPDGSNFTLKIRSTKLEDSAMYFCASTSGNSYEQYFGPGTRLTVT.

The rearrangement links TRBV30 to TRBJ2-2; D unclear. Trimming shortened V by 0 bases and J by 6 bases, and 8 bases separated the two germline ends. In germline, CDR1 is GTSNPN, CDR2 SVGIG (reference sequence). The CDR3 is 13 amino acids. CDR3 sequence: CAWSVALAGELFF. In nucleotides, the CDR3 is TGTGCCTGGAGTGTAGCCCTGGCCGGGGAGCTGTTTTTT.

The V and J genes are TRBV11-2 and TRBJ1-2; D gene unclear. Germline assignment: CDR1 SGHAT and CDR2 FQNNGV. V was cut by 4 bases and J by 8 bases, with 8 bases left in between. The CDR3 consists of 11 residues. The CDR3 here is CASSSSYGYTF. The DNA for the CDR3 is TGTGCCAGCAGCTCCAGTTACGGCTACACCTTC.

CDR3: CSVKGPLGEQYF. The CDR3 coding sequence is TGCAGCGTGAAGGGTCCATTGGGAGAGCAGTACTTC. V gene TRBV29-1 combines with J gene TRBJ2-7; D gene unclear. Germline values: CDR1 SQVTM, CDR2 ANQGSEA. V was cut by 6 bases and J by 7 bases, with 16 bases left in between. The CDR3 sequence is 12 residues long.

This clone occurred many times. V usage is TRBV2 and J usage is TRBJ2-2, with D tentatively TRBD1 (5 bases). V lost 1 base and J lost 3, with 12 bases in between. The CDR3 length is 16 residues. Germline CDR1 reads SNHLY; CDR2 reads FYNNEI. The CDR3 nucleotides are TGTGCCAGCAGTGAAGGCAGGGCTACTTACACCGGGGAGCTGTTTTTT. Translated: CASSEGRATYTGELFF.